The entry below gives a single T cell receptor beta chain sequence along with its context. It lacks a known antigen. Base qualities are not provided; no much larger clone lies one nucleotide away. These data belong to a study of T cells in Graves' hyperthyroidism and ophthalmopathy (dated by TCRdb to between 2017 and 2020). As for the study more broadly: Peripheral blood samples were taken at initial diagnosis, before any treatment was given. After blood sampling, hyperthyroidism patients were treated with methimazole at a starting dose of 30 mg daily, and ophthalmopathy patients were treated with high-dose intravenous methylprednisolone. The 95 to 100 discovery patients were randomly divided into training and test sets at a 7:3 ratio. Prospective prediction of ophthalmopathy was tested in an independent validation cohort of approximately 18 hyperthyroidism patients and 15 to 17 patients who later progressed to ophthalmopathy. To identify TCR V-J signatures that set the groups apart, the researchers used a discovery cohort of about a hundred patients, made up of approximately 43 with Graves' ophthalmopathy and about 60 with stable Graves' hyperthyroidism. In addition, the study compared T-cell repertoires in thyroid tissue and in blood from over 5 Graves' hyperthyroidism patients. The paper describes TCR Vbeta CDR3 sequencing of some 130 peripheral blood samples, made up of 43 ophthalmopathy patients, approximately 76 hyperthyroidism patients and roughly 17 progressor patients. Results and caveats for the whole study, not just this receptor: No statistical method was used to fix the sample size in advance, and group allocation was not hidden from the investigators. In validation, the model predicted progression to ophthalmopathy with roughly 70% sensitivity and approximately 72% specificity, a median of roughly seven months before onset. Ophthalmopathy was separated from stable hyperthyroidism by a 13 V-J signature model, with approximately 89% sensitivity and about 81% specificity obtained in cross-validation and 80%/75% obtained in testing. Most expanded thyroid clonotypes (frequency above 0.001) were also detected in blood, a finding suggesting that blood repertoires may reflect thyroid immune responses.

Stable Graves' hyperthyroidism was defined as the absence of progression to ophthalmopathy over 18 months of follow-up. Hyperthyroidism patients were aged 18 to 65 years and newly diagnosed, with disease duration of less than 2 months. Any patient with an uncontrolled infection, another autoimmune disease, pregnancy or lactation was excluded. Diagnoses relied on clinical symptoms, serum thyroxine and TRAb, thyroid ultrasound and orbital computed tomography. PBMCs were separated from roughly 9.3 ml of fresh peripheral blood using Ficoll-Paque density gradient centrifugation. Total RNA was extracted with Trizol reagent, and quality was checked on an Agilent 2100 Bioanalyzer. Taken from the germline V gene (reference sequence), the CDR1 and CDR2 loops are GTSNPN and SVGIG. From the cysteine through the phenylalanine, the CDR3 covers 14 amino acids. The entry retains the CDR3 DNA only, 42 bases that are in frame from base 1. Ends trimmed: V by 3 bases, J by 2 bases; bases unmatched to a gene: 5.

TCR beta CDR3 regions were amplified from RNA transcripts. The TCR CDR3 was subjected to a first round of RT-PCR using the HTBI primer set and the Qiagen OneStep RT-PCR kit. Libraries were constructed in a second round of multiplex PCR, after which size selection and purification were performed. Sequencing of the libraries was done on an Illumina HiSeq2000 using paired-end 100 bp reads. The authors' analysis ran thus. SOAPnuke was used to process the raw data, with reads discarded if the reads contained adapters or uncalled bases, had a mean Phred below 15, or lacked an exact constant-primer or identifier match. COPE v1.2.5 was used to merge the high-quality paired reads, and each unique nucleotide sequence was defined as a clonotype. Clonotypes were aligned to IMGT TRBV, TRBD and TRBJ reference segments using MiTCR v1.1. The analysis was restricted to V-J combinations with a frequency above 0.0001, which together covered 99% to 99.2% of the repertoires. A TCS score was defined as the ratio between F50 (clonal expansion) and ExV (chaos), using BLOSUM62-based TCRdist between CDR3 peptides within each V-J. Welch's t-statistics and random forest reduced approximately 520 V-J features to roughly 13, which were used in a naive Bayes classifier (R e1071). TCRdb passed the public sequencing reads through fastp at Q25 and MiXCR, retaining productive beta sequences. Entries are consolidated by CDR3 protein sequence, retaining the most common genes and DNA. TCRdb, not the original authors, processed these V and J calls. The sample table holds approximately 430,000 distinct CDR3 sequences, of which 15% to 19% were seen once. About 7.7% of the sample goes to the ten largest clones.

The chain joins TRBV30 to TRBJ2-7; 9 bases in the junction line up with TRBD1. Sample: blood. The origin of this receptor is a woman younger than 30 with Graves' hyperthyroidism. CDR3 protein: CAWRKGTGTYEQYF. The base sequence is TGTGCCTGGAGGAAGGGGACAGGGACCTACGAGCAGTACTTC.